This entry describes one T cell receptor (beta chain). Its antigen is unidentified. The sample originates from a study of shared clonotypes between healthy human individuals. Study-level background: The study drew on two women and a few men aged 18 to 49 as donors. Study-level points and caveats: Around 5% was the fraction of naive CD4 clonotypes found shared across four donors.

The V gene lost 4 bases and the J gene lost 4 bases, with 17 bases spanning the gap. Per the germline V gene, CDR1 is SGHNT and CDR2 is YYREEE (reference sequence). The CDR3 is 15 amino acids. Libraries were prepared by immunoSEQ multiplex PCR; TCRdb keeps only in-frame clonotypes and omits some of them. Of just over 2,000,000 clones listed, 85% to 95% are singletons. The source of this sequence is a man younger than 30 in good health. Source material: naive CD4+ T cells sorted from blood. Noted subset: CD45RA+ positively selected. The rearrangement joins TRBV5-4 to TRBJ2-5; possibly TRBD2 for D (7 bases). CDR3 region: CASSLRGPQRETQYF. DNA for the CDR3: TGTGCCAGCAGCCTGCGGGGGCCCCAGAGAGAGACCCAGTACTTC.